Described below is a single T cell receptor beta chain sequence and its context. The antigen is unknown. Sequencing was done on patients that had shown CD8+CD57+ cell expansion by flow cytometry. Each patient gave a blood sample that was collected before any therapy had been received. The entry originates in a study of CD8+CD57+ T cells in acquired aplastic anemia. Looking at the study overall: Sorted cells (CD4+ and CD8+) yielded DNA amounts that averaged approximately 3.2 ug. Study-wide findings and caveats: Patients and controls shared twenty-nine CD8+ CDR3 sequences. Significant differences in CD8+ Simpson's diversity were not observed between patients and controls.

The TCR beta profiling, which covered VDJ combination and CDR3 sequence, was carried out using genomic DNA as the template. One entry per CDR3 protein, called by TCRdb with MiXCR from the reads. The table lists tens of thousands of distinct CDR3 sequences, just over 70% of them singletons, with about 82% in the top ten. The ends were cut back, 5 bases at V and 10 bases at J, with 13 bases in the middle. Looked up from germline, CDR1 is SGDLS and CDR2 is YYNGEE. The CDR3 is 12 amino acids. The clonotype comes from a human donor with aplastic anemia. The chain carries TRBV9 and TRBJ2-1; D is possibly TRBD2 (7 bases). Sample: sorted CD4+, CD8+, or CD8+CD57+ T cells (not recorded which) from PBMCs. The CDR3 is CASSSRGGEQFF. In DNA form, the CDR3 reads TGTGCCAGCAGTTCCAGGGGAGGGGAGCAGTTCTTC.